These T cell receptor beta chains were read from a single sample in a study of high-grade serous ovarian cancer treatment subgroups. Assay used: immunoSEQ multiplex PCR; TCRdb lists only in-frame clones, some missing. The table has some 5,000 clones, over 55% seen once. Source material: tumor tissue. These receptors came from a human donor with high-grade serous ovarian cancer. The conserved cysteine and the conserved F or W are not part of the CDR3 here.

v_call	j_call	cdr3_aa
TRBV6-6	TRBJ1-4	ASSYFGQGAREKLF
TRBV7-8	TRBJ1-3	ASSPTGVNSGNTIY
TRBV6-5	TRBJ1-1	ASSYSFTSGTEAF
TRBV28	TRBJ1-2	ATRGQGYGYT
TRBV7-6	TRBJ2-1	ASSLNPAGGYNEQF
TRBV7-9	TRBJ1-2	ASSLLAPDYGYT
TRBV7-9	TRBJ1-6	ATNRGQAGQYSPLH
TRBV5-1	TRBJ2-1	ASSFVTSGGAWGEQF
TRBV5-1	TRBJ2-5	ASSLGAGVQETQY
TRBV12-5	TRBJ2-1	ASGPLAFVSYNEQF
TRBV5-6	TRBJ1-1	ASRLGARAEAF
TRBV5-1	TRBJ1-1	ASSFRFEGSPNTEAF
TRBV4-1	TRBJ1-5	ASSQDSRGRLGSPQH
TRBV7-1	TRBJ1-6	ASSPLGDSPLH
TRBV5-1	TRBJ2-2	ASSLDGRPNTGELF
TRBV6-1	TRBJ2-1	ASSEGNEQF
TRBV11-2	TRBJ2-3	ASSLQTSGSTDTQY
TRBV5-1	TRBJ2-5	ASSLGGFETQY
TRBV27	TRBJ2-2	ASSRQGLQNTGELF
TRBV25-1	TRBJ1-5	ASSENVGNNSNQPQH
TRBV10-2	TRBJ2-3	ASSDRKVTDTQY
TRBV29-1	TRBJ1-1	SVGGAANTEAF
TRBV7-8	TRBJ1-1	ASSLVGAGEAF
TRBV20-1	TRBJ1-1	SATGNTEAF
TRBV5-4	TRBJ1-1	ASSSQGTEAF
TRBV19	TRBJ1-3	ASSMTSSGNTIY
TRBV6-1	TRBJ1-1	ASRRGSEAF
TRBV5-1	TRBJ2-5	ASSLQGSKETQY
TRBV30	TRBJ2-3	AWTKGRTDTQY
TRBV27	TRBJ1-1	ASSTYWDTEAF
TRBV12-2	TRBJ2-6	ASSKSGANVLT
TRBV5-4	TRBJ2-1	ASSPGPPSQWEQF
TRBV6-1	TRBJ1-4	ASSAPTAWSEKLF
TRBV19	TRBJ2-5	ASSIVRGAQY
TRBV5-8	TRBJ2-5	ASSLGLAGTPQETQY
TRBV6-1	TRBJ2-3	ASSGDAGGDTQY
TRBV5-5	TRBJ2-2	ASNFHREGVTGELF
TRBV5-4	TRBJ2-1	ASSPDYLPGNEQF
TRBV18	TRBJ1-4	ASSPAGLGEKLF
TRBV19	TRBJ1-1	ASRPGGWWSTEAF
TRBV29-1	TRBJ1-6	SVKTGGTSPLH
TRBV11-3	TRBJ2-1	ASSTPGVSPYNEQF
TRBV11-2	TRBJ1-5	ASSDRGNQPQH
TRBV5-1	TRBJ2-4	ASSTGQGNFGLSKNIQY
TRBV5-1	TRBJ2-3	ASSLEKGTDTQY
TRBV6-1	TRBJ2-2	ASSPRAGTGELF
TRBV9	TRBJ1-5	ASGGGQVGNQPQH
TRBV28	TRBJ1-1	ASSFQGNTEAF
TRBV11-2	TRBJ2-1	ASSLEWGGNEQF
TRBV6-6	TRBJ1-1	ASTFGTGLF
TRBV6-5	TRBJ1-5	ASKGINSNQPQH